One T cell receptor beta chain is described in this entry. Its specificity is not known. PCR was performed using 60 Vbeta and 13 Jbeta primers. Sequenced by immunoSEQ multiplex PCR; TCRdb stores in-frame clones only, minus some. Of under 150,000 clones in the sample, 65% to 80% were seen once. This CDR3 spans 17 amino acids. Germline loops: CDR1 SGHTA, CDR2 FQGTGA. V lost 5 bases to trimming and J lost 0 bases; unmatched junction nucleotides: 2. This sample is drawn from a study of cytomegalovirus exposure and HLA in healthy donors. Overall study findings and caveats: Later analysis identified 16,951 TCR beta sequences associated with HLA alleles, using a false discovery rate threshold of 0.05.

This sequence originates from a woman between 45 and 65 years old in good health and CMV-seropositive. The sample consisted of PBMCs. The chain uses TRBV7-3 and TRBJ2-2, with 14 bases matching TRBD2. In DNA form, the CDR3 reads TGTGCCAGCAGCGGGACTAGCGGGGGCGCGAACACCGGGGAGCTGTTTTTT. It codes for CASSGTSGGANTGELFF.